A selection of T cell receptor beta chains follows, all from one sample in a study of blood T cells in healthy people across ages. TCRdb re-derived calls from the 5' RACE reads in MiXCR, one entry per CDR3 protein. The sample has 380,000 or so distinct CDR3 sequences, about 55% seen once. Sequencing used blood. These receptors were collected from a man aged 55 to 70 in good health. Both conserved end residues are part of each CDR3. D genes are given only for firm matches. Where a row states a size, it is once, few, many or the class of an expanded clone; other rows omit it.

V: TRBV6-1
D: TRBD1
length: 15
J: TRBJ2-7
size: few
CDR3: CASSDGGQGDYEQYF
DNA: TGTGCCAGCAGTGATGGGGGACAGGGGGACTACGAGCAGTACTTC

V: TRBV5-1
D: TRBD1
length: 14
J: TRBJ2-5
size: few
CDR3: CASSIGQVQETQYF
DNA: TGCGCCAGCAGCATAGGACAGGTCCAAGAGACCCAGTACTTC

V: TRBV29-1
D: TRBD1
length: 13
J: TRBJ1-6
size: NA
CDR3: CSARRDSNSPLHF
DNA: TGCAGCGCCCGACGGGACAGTAATTCACCCCTCCACTTT

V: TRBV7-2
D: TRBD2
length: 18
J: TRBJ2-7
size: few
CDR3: CASSLVGTSGTQRYEQYF
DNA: TGTGCCAGCAGCTTAGTGGGGACTAGCGGGACGCAGCGGTACGAGCAGTACTTC

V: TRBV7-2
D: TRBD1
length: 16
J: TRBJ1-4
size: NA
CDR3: CASSLVGTAFNEKLFF
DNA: TGTGCCAGCAGCTTAGTTGGGACAGCCTTCAATGAAAAACTGTTTTTT

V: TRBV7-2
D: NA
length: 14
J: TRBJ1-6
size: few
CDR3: CASSLVTQDIPLHF
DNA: TGTGCCAGCAGCTTAGTGACCCAGGATATCCCCCTCCACTTT

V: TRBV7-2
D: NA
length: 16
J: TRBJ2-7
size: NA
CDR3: CASSTGGLAATYEQYF
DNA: TGTGCCAGCAGCACGGGCGGCCTAGCTGCTACCTACGAGCAGTACTTC

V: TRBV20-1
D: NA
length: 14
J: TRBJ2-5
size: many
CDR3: CSAGKVPKGETQYF
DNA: TGCAGTGCCGGCAAAGTACCCAAGGGTGAGACCCAGTACTTC

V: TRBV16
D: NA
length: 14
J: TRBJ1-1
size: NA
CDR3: CASSVVGHNTEAFF
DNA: TGTGCCAGCAGCGTCGTGGGGCATAACACTGAAGCTTTCTTT

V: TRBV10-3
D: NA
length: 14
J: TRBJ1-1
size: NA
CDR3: CAIGPTGRNTEAFF
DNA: TGTGCCATCGGCCCGACAGGACGGAACACTGAAGCTTTCTTT

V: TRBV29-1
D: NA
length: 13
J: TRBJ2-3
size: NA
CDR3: CSVSTEGTDTQYF
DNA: TGCAGCGTCTCAACAGAGGGCACAGATACGCAGTATTTT